These T cell receptor beta chains were read from a single sample in a study of T cells in Graves' hyperthyroidism and ophthalmopathy. MiXCR, applied by TCRdb to the multiplex PCR reads, yields one record per CDR3 protein. In the table there are over 700,000 distinct CDR3 sequences, 15% to 20% of which are singletons. Sequencing was performed on blood. These receptors were collected from a woman between 45 and 60 years old with Graves' hyperthyroidism that later progressed to Graves' ophthalmopathy. Both conserved end residues are part of each CDR3. The D gene is left open where the match is weak. Expanded clones are given a class, and other clones once, few, many or no size at all.

D gene: TRBD1; clone size: few; J gene: TRBJ2-7; V gene: TRBV11-2; CDR3 DNA: TGTGCCAGCAGCCCAAGACAGGGGATCGCCTACGAGCAGTACTTC; CDR3 protein: CASSPRQGIAYEQYF
D gene: NA; clone size: many; J gene: TRBJ2-3; V gene: TRBV5-1; CDR3 DNA: TGCGCCAGCAGCTTGGACGCGAGCACAGATACGCAGTATTTT; CDR3 protein: CASSLDASTDTQYF
D gene: NA; clone size: NA; J gene: TRBJ2-2; V gene: TRBV15; CDR3 DNA: TGTGCCACCAGCGAACTAGCCGCGAACACCGGGGAGCTGTTTTTT; CDR3 protein: CATSELAANTGELFF
D gene: NA; clone size: few; J gene: TRBJ1-5; V gene: TRBV20-1; CDR3 DNA: TGCAGTGCCGTAGTAGGTTGGGAAAATCAGCCCCAGCATTTT; CDR3 protein: CSAVVGWENQPQHF
D gene: NA; clone size: NA; J gene: TRBJ2-2; V gene: TRBV3-1; CDR3 DNA: TGTGCCAGCAGCCCCTCCGGGGGATCGCCCGGGGAGCTGTCTTTT; CDR3 protein: CASSPSGGSPGELSF
D gene: NA; clone size: NA; J gene: TRBJ1-2; V gene: TRBV15; CDR3 DNA: TGTGCCACCAGCAGAGACCGCGGCAGTGCTAACTATGGCTACACCTTC; CDR3 protein: CATSRDRGSANYGYTF
D gene: NA; clone size: few; J gene: TRBJ2-7; V gene: TRBV3-1; CDR3 DNA: TGTGCCAGCAGCCAAGAGGATCCGACTCCCGAGGAAGAGGAGCAGTACTTC; CDR3 protein: CASSQEDPTPEEEEQYF
D gene: NA; clone size: few; J gene: TRBJ1-1; V gene: TRBV25-1; CDR3 DNA: TGTGCCAGCAGTGAGCGGGGGATTACTGAAGCTTTCTTT; CDR3 protein: CASSERGITEAFF
D gene: TRBD1; clone size: few; J gene: TRBJ2-4; V gene: TRBV19; CDR3 DNA: TGTGCCAGTAGTAGCGACAGGGCTAAAAACATTCAGTACTTC; CDR3 protein: CASSSDRAKNIQYF
D gene: NA; clone size: few; J gene: TRBJ2-3; V gene: TRBV13; CDR3 DNA: TGTGCCAGCAGCTCCCATTCAGATACGCAGTATTTT; CDR3 protein: CASSSHSDTQYF
D gene: NA; clone size: NA; J gene: TRBJ1-4; V gene: TRBV10-2; CDR3 DNA: TGCGCCAGCACCACGGAGGGGAATGGGCTCGAACTGTTTTTT; CDR3 protein: CASTTEGNGLELFF
D gene: NA; clone size: few; J gene: TRBJ1-2; V gene: TRBV18; CDR3 DNA: TGTGCCAGCTCACCGCTGCCGGCGGGGCAGGGGTACGGCTACACCTTC; CDR3 protein: CASSPLPAGQGYGYTF
D gene: NA; clone size: NA; J gene: TRBJ1-6; V gene: TRBV10-3; CDR3 DNA: TGTGCCACCCGAATGGGGAATTCACCCCTCCACTTT; CDR3 protein: CATRMGNSPLHF
D gene: NA; clone size: few; J gene: TRBJ1-3; V gene: TRBV20-1; CDR3 DNA: TGCAGTGCTAGTCTAGGTCCAAGCTCTGGAAACACCATATATTTT; CDR3 protein: CSASLGPSSGNTIYF
D gene: NA; clone size: NA; J gene: TRBJ1-2; V gene: TRBV9; CDR3 DNA: TGTGCCAGCAGCGTAGGTCCCAGGGTCGGCTACACCTTC; CDR3 protein: CASSVGPRVGYTF
D gene: TRBD1; clone size: many; J gene: TRBJ2-3; V gene: TRBV11-3; CDR3 DNA: TGTGCCAGCAGCCAGGGACAGGGAAAGGCAGATACGCAGTATTTT; CDR3 protein: CASSQGQGKADTQYF
D gene: TRBD2; clone size: NA; J gene: TRBJ2-1; V gene: TRBV20-1; CDR3 DNA: TGCAGTGCTAGAGACCCTGTTGGTAGGACGGGGGGGGGCTACAATGAGCAGTTCTTC; CDR3 protein: CSARDPVGRTGGGYNEQFF
D gene: TRBD1; clone size: NA; J gene: TRBJ2-1; V gene: TRBV7-3; CDR3 DNA: TGTGCCAGCAGCCGCCAGACAGGGATGGGTGAGCAGTTCTTC; CDR3 protein: CASSRQTGMGEQFF
D gene: NA; clone size: NA; J gene: TRBJ2-6; V gene: TRBV7-3; CDR3 DNA: TGTGCCAGCAGCCGTGACAGGTCGGGATCTGGGGCCAACGTCCTGACTTTC; CDR3 protein: CASSRDRSGSGANVLTF
D gene: TRBD2; clone size: NA; J gene: TRBJ2-1; V gene: TRBV14; CDR3 DNA: TGTGCCAGCAGCCAAATGGGGGGACTAGCGGGGGGATGGCGTTGGGAGCAGTTCTTC; CDR3 protein: CASSQMGGLAGGWRWEQFF
D gene: NA; clone size: many; J gene: TRBJ2-5; V gene: TRBV11-2; CDR3 DNA: TGTGCCAGCAGCTCGAATACTGGCGCCCAGTACTTC; CDR3 protein: CASSSNTGAQYF
D gene: NA; clone size: many; J gene: TRBJ2-7; V gene: TRBV11-2; CDR3 DNA: TGTGCCAGCAGCTCGTCTCGACTGCTCTCCTACGAGCAGTACTTC; CDR3 protein: CASSSSRLLSYEQYF
D gene: NA; clone size: many; J gene: TRBJ2-3; V gene: TRBV6-1; CDR3 DNA: TGTGCCAGCAGTACAGTCAGCACAGATACGCAGTATTTT; CDR3 protein: CASSTVSTDTQYF
D gene: NA; clone size: many; J gene: TRBJ2-7; V gene: TRBV18; CDR3 DNA: TGTGCCAGCTCACCGAGGGCGGAACTTTCCTACGAGCAGTACTTC; CDR3 protein: CASSPRAELSYEQYF
D gene: TRBD2; clone size: NA; J gene: TRBJ2-3; V gene: TRBV20-1; CDR3 DNA: TGCAGTGCTAGAGATTTGACTAGCGGGGTAGTAGATACGCAGTATTTT; CDR3 protein: CSARDLTSGVVDTQYF
D gene: NA; clone size: many; J gene: TRBJ2-3; V gene: TRBV7-2; CDR3 DNA: TGTGCCAGCAGCTTGGCGGAGGGGGAGGTGGATACGCAGTATTTT; CDR3 protein: CASSLAEGEVDTQYF
D gene: NA; clone size: few; J gene: TRBJ1-1; V gene: TRBV7-3; CDR3 DNA: TGTGCCAGCTCAGGGGTTTTCACTGAAGCTTTCTTT; CDR3 protein: CASSGVFTEAFF
D gene: TRBD1; clone size: NA; J gene: TRBJ2-7; V gene: TRBV6-1; CDR3 DNA: TGTGCCAGCACCGCGGACAGGGTACCCTACGAGCAGTACTTC; CDR3 protein: CASTADRVPYEQYF
D gene: TRBD1; clone size: few; J gene: TRBJ1-5; V gene: TRBV20-1; CDR3 DNA: TGCAGTGCTACACAGGGGGCAGGTCAGCCCCAGCATTTT; CDR3 protein: CSATQGAGQPQHF
D gene: NA; clone size: many; J gene: TRBJ2-7; V gene: TRBV18; CDR3 DNA: TGTGCCAGCTCACCGCAAGGACAGTTATACTACGAGCAGTACTTC; CDR3 protein: CASSPQGQLYYEQYF
D gene: NA; clone size: NA; J gene: TRBJ1-1; V gene: TRBV19; CDR3 DNA: TGTGCCAGCATGCGGAACACTGAAGCTTTCTTT; CDR3 protein: CASMRNTEAFF
D gene: NA; clone size: NA; J gene: TRBJ2-7; V gene: TRBV7-9; CDR3 DNA: TGTGCCAGCAGCCCAGGTGGGGGATTCTACGAGCAGTACTTC; CDR3 protein: CASSPGGGFYEQYF
D gene: NA; clone size: many; J gene: TRBJ2-5; V gene: TRBV6-1; CDR3 DNA: TGTGCCAGCAGGAATCCGGGGCAGAACGCACAAGAGACCCAGTACTTC; CDR3 protein: CASRNPGQNAQETQYF
D gene: NA; clone size: many; J gene: TRBJ2-7; V gene: TRBV12-3/TRBV12-4; CDR3 DNA: TGTGCCAGCGGTCCGGGGGTGGTCCACGAGCAGTACTTC; CDR3 protein: CASGPGVVHEQYF
D gene: TRBD1; clone size: few; J gene: TRBJ2-7; V gene: TRBV19; CDR3 DNA: TGTGCCAGTAGTATAGGTCAGGGGGCCGCGGACGAGCAGTACTTC; CDR3 protein: CASSIGQGAADEQYF
D gene: NA; clone size: many; J gene: TRBJ2-4; V gene: TRBV2; CDR3 DNA: TGTGCCAGCAGTGGGCAGTTAGCCAAAAACATTCAGTACTTC; CDR3 protein: CASSGQLAKNIQYF
D gene: TRBD1; clone size: few; J gene: TRBJ1-2; V gene: TRBV20-1; CDR3 DNA: TGCAGTGCTAGAGATCCCCGGACAGGGGAGAACTATGGCTACACCTTC; CDR3 protein: CSARDPRTGENYGYTF
D gene: NA; clone size: many; J gene: TRBJ2-1; V gene: TRBV5-1; CDR3 DNA: TGCGCCAGCAGCTTGCAGGGGATCTTTGAGCAGTTCTTC; CDR3 protein: CASSLQGIFEQFF
D gene: NA; clone size: many; J gene: TRBJ1-2; V gene: TRBV3-1; CDR3 DNA: TGTGCCAGCAGCCAAGGTACCCGGGATGGCTACACCTTC; CDR3 protein: CASSQGTRDGYTF
D gene: TRBD1; clone size: NA; J gene: TRBJ2-2; V gene: TRBV7-6; CDR3 DNA: TGTGCCAGCAGTGCTCCGGGACAGGGTATCCGGGAGCTGTTTTTT; CDR3 protein: CASSAPGQGIRELFF
D gene: TRBD2; clone size: NA; J gene: TRBJ2-7; V gene: TRBV6-5; CDR3 DNA: TGTGCCAGCAGTTACCTAGCGGGGACCACCTACGAGCAGTACTTC; CDR3 protein: CASSYLAGTTYEQYF
D gene: NA; clone size: NA; J gene: TRBJ2-1; V gene: TRBV6-1; CDR3 DNA: TGTGCCAGCAGTGAAATGGACGGCTACAATGAGCAGTTCTTC; CDR3 protein: CASSEMDGYNEQFF
D gene: NA; clone size: NA; J gene: TRBJ2-5; V gene: TRBV10-3; CDR3 DNA: TGTGCCATCAGTGAGCCGGCGGACTACGCGTACTTC; CDR3 protein: CAISEPADYAYF
D gene: NA; clone size: many; J gene: TRBJ1-5; V gene: TRBV2; CDR3 DNA: TGTGCCAGCAGTGAAGCCCTAGGAAACAATCAGCCCCAGCATTTT; CDR3 protein: CASSEALGNNQPQHF
D gene: NA; clone size: many; J gene: TRBJ1-2; V gene: TRBV6-2/TRBV6-3; CDR3 DNA: TGTGCCAGCAGCAACCCGGGACGGACCCCACGTGGCTACACCTTC; CDR3 protein: CASSNPGRTPRGYTF